Following are 22 T cell receptor beta chains from one sample sequenced in a study of shared clonotypes between healthy human individuals. Here immunoSEQ multiplex PCR was the method, and the copy in TCRdb shows in-frame clones only, minus some. The sample holds more than 850,000 clones; about 84% are singletons and the top ten take 0.5% to 0.6%. Sequencing was performed on memory CD4+ T cells from PBMCs. Sample subset: CD45RA-negative fraction. These TCRs come from a man aged 18 to 35 in good health. Some clones in this sample may be carry-over from other donors' samples.

The J gene is TRBJ1-3, the V gene TRBV6-1; no clear D. The CDR3 loop spans 17 amino acids. Germline CDR1 reads MNHNS; CDR2 reads SASEGT. The V end was cut by 3 bases, the J end by 4 bases, with 19 bases between. In DNA form, the CDR3 reads TGTGCCAGCAGTGAGGCGCCCCCGGGCGCGATCGGAAACACCATATATTTT. It specifies CASSEAPPGAIGNTIYF.

V usage is TRBV19 and J usage is TRBJ1-1; D not certain. Trimming cost V 4 bases and J 8 bases, with 17 bases left between them. CDR1 is LNHDA, CDR2 SQIVND, per germline (reference sequence). The CDR3 is made up of 14 amino acids. The CDR3 reads CASSKSTGISEAFF. The CDR3 bases are TGTGCCAGTAGTAAGAGTACGGGGATTTCCGAAGCTTTCTTT. Variable domain in full (rest from reference TRBV19 and TRBJ1-1): DGGITQSPKYLFRKEGQNVTLSCEQNLNHDAMYWYRQDPGQGLRLIYYSQIVNDFQKGDIAEGYSVSREKKESFPLTVTSAQKNPTAFYLCASSKSTGISEAFFGQGTRLTVV.

The chain carries TRBV7-2 and TRBJ2-5; the D is unclear. The CDR3 runs to 14 residues. V lost 1 base and J lost 2, with 8 bases in between. Germline-derived CDR1 and CDR2 are SGHTA and FQGNSA. DNA for the CDR3: TGTGCCAGCAGCTTAGTGACATTTCAAGAGACCCAGTACTTC. Its translation is CASSLVTFQETQYF.

This clone was detected a few times. The chain couples TRBV10-3 to TRBJ1-1, with TRBD1 as a possible D gene (6 bases). This CDR3 has 16 amino acids. V lost 6 bases and J 1 base, leaving 18 bases between the germline ends. CDR1 and CDR2 from the germline V gene are ENHRY and SYGVKD. CDR3 DNA: TGTGCCATCAGCAAGGGGGGACTGGGACAGAACACTGAAGCTTTCTTT. It encodes CAISKGGLGQNTEAFF.

The V gene is TRBV25-1, the J gene TRBJ1-2; D uncertain. Trimming pared 3 bases from V and 2 bases from J, leaving 7 bases between. This CDR3 contains 13 residues. The germline V gene encodes CDR1 MGHDK and CDR2 SYGVNS. This CDR3 is CASSDVRNYGYTF. The CDR3 DNA follows: TGTGCCAGCAGTGACGTCCGAAACTATGGCTACACCTTC.

This chain uses TRBV1 with TRBJ2-5; TRBD2 is taken as the D call from the table, unchecked against the DNA. The J call may be in error: the DNA end matches TRBJ2-7 better. TRBV1 is an annotated pseudogene. This CDR3 spans 18 amino acids. Here the CDR3 reads CTSSSRPPTSLLLYEQYF. Here the CDR3 DNA reads TGCACCAGCAGCTCCAGGCCCCCAACTAGTTTGTTGCTCTACGAGCAGTACTTC.

The V gene is TRBV5-1, the J gene TRBJ2-1, with 8 bases lining up with TRBD2. Germline V gene lookup returns CDR1 SGHRS and CDR2 YFSETQ. The CDR3 has 15 amino acids. The V and J ends lost 5 bases and 0 bases, in that order; junction bases with no gene match: 4. In DNA form, the CDR3 reads TGCGCCAGCAGAGAGAGCGGGAGCTCCTACAATGAGCAGTTCTTC. It codes for CASRESGSSYNEQFF. The full variable domain, rest sourced from reference TRBV5-1 and TRBJ2-1, is KAGVTQTPRYLIKTRGQQVTLSCSPISGHRSVSWYQQTPGQGLQFLFEYFSETQRNKGNFPGRFSGRQFSNSRSEMNVSTLELGDSALYLCASRESGSSYNEQFFGPGTRLTVL.

This clone was seen more than once but under ten times. The V and J genes are TRBV28 and TRBJ1-1; D may be TRBD1 (5 bases). Germline lookup yields CDR1 MDHEN and CDR2 SYDVKM. The CDR3 sequence is 13 residues long. With 6 bases removed from V and 10 bases from J, the gap between germline ends came to 18 bases. The CDR3: CASSSPGQGAAFF. CDR3 nucleotides: TGTGCCAGCAGCTCCCCGGGCCAGGGTGCAGCTTTCTTT.

This chain uses TRBV9 with TRBJ2-3; D may correspond to TRBD1 or TRBD2 (5 bases each). The germline gives CDR1 SGDLS, CDR2 YYNGEE. V dropped 3 bases and J dropped 1 base, with 15 bases sitting between them. There are 16 residues in the CDR3. CDR3 coding DNA: TGTGCCAGCAGCGAGGGACGGACCTTGGGCACAGATACGCAGTATTTT. This encodes CASSEGRTLGTDTQYF.

This chain joins TRBV7-3 and TRBJ1-1; no clear D gene. Germline V gives CDR1 SGHTA, CDR2 FQGTGA. The V gene lost 0 bases and the J gene lost 1 base, with 6 bases spanning the gap. The CDR3 sequence is 14 residues long. CDR3 loop: CASSLTPTNTEAFF. The CDR3 DNA follows: TGTGCCAGCAGCTTAACCCCCACGAACACTGAAGCTTTCTTT.

The J gene is TRBJ1-2, the V gene TRBV5-6; no clear D gene. Germline CDR1 is SGHDT and CDR2 is YYEEEE. There are 13 residues in the CDR3. Trimming left V 2 bases short and J 8 bases short, with 13 bases between. Here the CDR3 reads CASSLLRAWGYTF. DNA for the CDR3: TGTGCCAGCAGCTTATTAAGGGCTTGGGGCTACACCTTC. Complete variable domain (other parts from reference TRBV5-6 and TRBJ1-2): DAGVTQSPTHLIKTRGQQVTLRCSPKSGHDTVSWYQQALGQGPQFIFQYYEEEERQRGNFPDRFSGHQFPNYSSELNVNALLLGDSALYLCASSLLRAWGYTFGSGTRLTVV.

J is TRBJ2-2 and V is TRBV2; 7 nucleotides match TRBD1. The CDR3 consists of 15 residues. Trimming removed 3 bases from V and 5 bases from J; junction bases left unmatched: 6. CDR1 is SNHLY, CDR2 FYNNEI, per germline. The CDR3, as DNA: TGTGCCAGCAGTGATGAGGGGGCGCGAACCGGGGAGCTGTTTTTT. Protein: CASSDEGARTGELFF.

The chain recombines TRBV10-3 with TRBJ2-7; 13 nucleotides match TRBD2. The trim removed 4 bases at V and 0 bases at J, leaving 12 bases unmatched. From germline, CDR1 is ENHRY and CDR2 SYGVKD. This CDR3 contains 19 residues. The CDR3: CAISGSTSGRPSSSYEQYF. For the CDR3, the DNA is TGTGCCATCAGTGGTTCGACTAGCGGGAGGCCCTCAAGCTCCTACGAGCAGTACTTC.

Comments on this clone: At one of its ends the junction is not consistent with the germline gene, which may arise from a read error. The chain combines TRBV7-9 with TRBJ1-2, with 9 bases matching TRBD1. The CDR3 totals 15 residues. Germline lookup yields CDR1 SEHNR and CDR2 FQNEAQ (reference sequence). CDR3 residues: CASTLPGTGSWGYTF. CDR3 DNA: TGTGCCAGCACCTTACCCGGGACAGGGAGTTGGGGCTACACCTTC.

The chain carries TRBV5-1 and TRBJ2-2; D might be TRBD1 (5 bases). The germline CDR1 and CDR2 sequences are SGHRS and YFSETQ. The CDR3 contains 17 residues. The V gene lost 3 bases and the J gene lost 4 bases, with 19 bases spanning the gap. The CDR3 loop is CASSSLPTGWGTGELFF. In DNA form, the CDR3 reads TGCGCCAGCAGCTCACTCCCTACAGGCTGGGGCACCGGGGAGCTGTTTTTT.

This clone was recorded a few times. This rearrangement joins TRBV6-6 to TRBJ2-1, with 8 bases that match TRBD2. V lost 8 bases and J lost 0; bases outside the gene matches: 9. CDR1 is MNHNY, CDR2 SVGAGI, per germline (reference sequence). CDR3 length: 16 amino acids. CDR3 region: CASRGLAGSSYNEQFF. The CDR3 DNA follows: TGTGCCAGCCGAGGGCTAGCGGGTAGCTCCTACAATGAGCAGTTCTTC.

The chain has TRBV7-6 and TRBJ2-2; D uncertain. The V end was cut by 5 bases, the J end by 5 bases, with 9 bases between. Germline loops: CDR1 SGHVS, CDR2 FNYEAQ. The CDR3 is 13 amino acids. The CDR3 sequence is CASSPLRTGELFF. In DNA form, the CDR3 reads TGTGCCAGCAGCCCCCTAAGGACCGGGGAGCTGTTTTTT.

The table lists this clone with a count of one. This rearrangement joins TRBV4-1 to TRBJ2-3; 7 nucleotides line up with TRBD2. The CDR3 covers 16 residues. V lost 0 bases, J lost 2 bases, and 5 bases stayed unmatched. Per the germline V gene, CDR1 is MGHRA and CDR2 is YSYEKL. The CDR3 spells CASSQEHTSDTDTQYF. CDR3 bases: TGCGCCAGCAGCCAAGAACACACTAGCGACACAGATACGCAGTATTTT.

CDR3 loop: CASSSRLAGEDTQYF. The CDR3 nucleotides read TGTGCCAGCAGCTCGAGGCTAGCGGGAGAAGATACGCAGTATTTT. The chain is built from TRBV11-3 and TRBJ2-3; TRBD2 matches 10 bases. V was clipped by 4 bases and J by 5 bases; unmatched bases: 6. CDR1 SGHNT and CDR2 YENEEA come from the germline V gene. This CDR3 has 15 residues.

A single count supports this clone. The DNA of the CDR3 is TGTGCCAGTATACCATGGAGGGGGGGGAACACTGAAGCTTTCTTT. Encoded protein: CASIPWRGGNTEAFF. The chain couples TRBV19 to TRBJ1-1; perhaps TRBD1 as D (6 bases). Trimming cost V 7 bases and J 1 base, with 16 bases left between them. The V gene's germline CDR1 is LNHDA and CDR2 SQIVND (reference sequence). CDR3 length equals 15 residues.

The chain links TRBV11-3 to TRBJ2-1, with D tentatively TRBD1 or TRBD2 (5 bases each). The germline V gene has CDR1 SGHNT and CDR2 YENEEA. The CDR3 loop spans 15 amino acids. V was cut by 1 base and J by 5 bases, with 12 bases left in between. Here the CDR3 reads CASSLGSGTNNEQFF. CDR3 nucleotides: TGTGCCAGCAGCTTAGGTTCCGGGACGAACAATGAGCAGTTCTTC.

The chain has TRBV13 and TRBJ2-2; 8 nucleotides match TRBD2. The CDR3 covers 15 residues. The germline gives CDR1 PRHDT, CDR2 FYEKMQ (reference sequence). V was clipped by 0 bases and J by 7 bases; unmatched bases: 4. As DNA, the CDR3 is TGTGCCAGCAGCTTAGGCCGGCGGGAGGTCGGGGAGCTGTTTTTT. Amino acid sequence: CASSLGRREVGELFF.